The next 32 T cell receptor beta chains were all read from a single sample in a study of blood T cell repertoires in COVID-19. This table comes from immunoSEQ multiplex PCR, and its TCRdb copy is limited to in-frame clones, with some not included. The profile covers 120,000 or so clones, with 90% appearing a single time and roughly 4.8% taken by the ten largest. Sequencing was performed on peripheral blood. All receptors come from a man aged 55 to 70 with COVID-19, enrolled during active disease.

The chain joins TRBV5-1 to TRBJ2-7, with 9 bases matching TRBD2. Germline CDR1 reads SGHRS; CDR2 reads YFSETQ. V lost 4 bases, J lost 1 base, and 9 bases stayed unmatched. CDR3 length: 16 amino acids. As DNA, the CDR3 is TGCGCCAGCAGCGCGACGACTAGCGGAGGTTCCTACGAGCAGTACTTC. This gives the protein CASSATTSGGSYEQYF.

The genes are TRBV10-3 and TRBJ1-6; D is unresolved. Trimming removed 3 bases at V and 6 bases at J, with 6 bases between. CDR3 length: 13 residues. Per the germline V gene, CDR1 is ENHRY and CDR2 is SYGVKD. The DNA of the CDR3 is TGTGCCATCAGTGACGGGAGTAATTCACCCCTCCACTTT. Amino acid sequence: CAISDGSNSPLHF.

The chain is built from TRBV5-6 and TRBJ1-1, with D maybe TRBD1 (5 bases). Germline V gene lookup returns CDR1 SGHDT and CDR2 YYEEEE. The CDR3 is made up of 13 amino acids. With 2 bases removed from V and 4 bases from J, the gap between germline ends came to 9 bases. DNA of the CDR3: TGTGCCAGCAGCTTTGGAGGGGCCACTGAAGCTTTCTTT. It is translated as CASSFGGATEAFF. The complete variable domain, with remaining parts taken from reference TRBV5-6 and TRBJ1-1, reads DAGVTQSPTHLIKTRGQQVTLRCSPKSGHDTVSWYQQALGQGPQFIFQYYEEEERQRGNFPDRFSGHQFPNYSSELNVNALLLGDSALYLCASSFGGATEAFFGQGTRLTVV.

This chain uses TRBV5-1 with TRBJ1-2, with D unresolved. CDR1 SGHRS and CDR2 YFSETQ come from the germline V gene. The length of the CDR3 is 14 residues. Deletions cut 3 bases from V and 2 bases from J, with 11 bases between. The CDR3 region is CASSSEAQNYGYTF. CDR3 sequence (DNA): TGCGCCAGCAGCTCAGAGGCGCAAAACTATGGCTACACCTTC. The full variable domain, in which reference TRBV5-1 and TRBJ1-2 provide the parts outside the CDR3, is KAGVTQTPRYLIKTRGQQVTLSCSPISGHRSVSWYQQTPGQGLQFLFEYFSETQRNKGNFPGRFSGRQFSNSRSEMNVSTLELGDSALYLCASSSEAQNYGYTFGSGTRLTVV.

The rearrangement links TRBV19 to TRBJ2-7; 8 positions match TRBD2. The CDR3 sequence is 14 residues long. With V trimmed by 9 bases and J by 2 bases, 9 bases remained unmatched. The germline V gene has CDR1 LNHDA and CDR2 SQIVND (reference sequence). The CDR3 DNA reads TGTGCCAGCGCTCTTAGCGGGAATACCTACGAGCAGTACTTC. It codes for CASALSGNTYEQYF.

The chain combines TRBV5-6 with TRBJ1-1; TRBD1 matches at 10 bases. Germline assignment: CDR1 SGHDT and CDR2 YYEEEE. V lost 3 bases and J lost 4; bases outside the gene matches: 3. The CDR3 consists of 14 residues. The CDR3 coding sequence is TGTGCCAGCAGCTGGGGACAGGGGATCACTGAAGCTTTCTTT. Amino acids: CASSWGQGITEAFF.

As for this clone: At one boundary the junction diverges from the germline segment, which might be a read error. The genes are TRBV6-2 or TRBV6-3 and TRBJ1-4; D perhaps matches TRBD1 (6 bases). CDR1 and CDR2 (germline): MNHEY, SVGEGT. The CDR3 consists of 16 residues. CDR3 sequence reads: CASTYDRRATNEKLFF. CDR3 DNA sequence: TGTGCCAGCACTTACGACAGGCGGGCAACTAATGAAAAACTGTTTTTT.

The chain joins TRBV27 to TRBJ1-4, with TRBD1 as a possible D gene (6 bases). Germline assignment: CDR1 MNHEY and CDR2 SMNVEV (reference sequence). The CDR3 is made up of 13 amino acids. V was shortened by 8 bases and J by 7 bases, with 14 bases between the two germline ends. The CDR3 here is CASGLQGGEKLFF. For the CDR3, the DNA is TGTGCCAGCGGCTTACAGGGTGGTGAAAAACTGTTTTTT.

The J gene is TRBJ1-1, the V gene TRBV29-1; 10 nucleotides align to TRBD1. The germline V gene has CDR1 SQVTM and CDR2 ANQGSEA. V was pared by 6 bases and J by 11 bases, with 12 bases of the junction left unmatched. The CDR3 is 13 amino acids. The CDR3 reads CSVLSTGGEIAFF. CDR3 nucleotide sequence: TGCAGCGTATTATCGACAGGGGGCGAGATCGCTTTCTTT.

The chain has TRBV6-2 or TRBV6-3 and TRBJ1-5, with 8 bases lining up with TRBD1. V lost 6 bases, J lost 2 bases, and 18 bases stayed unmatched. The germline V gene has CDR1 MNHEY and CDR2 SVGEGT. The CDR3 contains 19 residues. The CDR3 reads CASSSNRPGQEFRNQPQHF. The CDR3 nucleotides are TGTGCCAGCAGCAGCAATAGACCGGGACAGGAATTTCGCAATCAGCCCCAGCATTTT.

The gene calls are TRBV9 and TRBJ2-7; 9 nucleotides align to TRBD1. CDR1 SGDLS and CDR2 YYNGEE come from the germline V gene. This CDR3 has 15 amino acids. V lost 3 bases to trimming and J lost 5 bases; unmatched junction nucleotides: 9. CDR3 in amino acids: CASSDRDRVLDEQYF. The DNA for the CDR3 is TGTGCCAGCAGCGACCGGGACAGGGTATTGGACGAGCAGTACTTC.

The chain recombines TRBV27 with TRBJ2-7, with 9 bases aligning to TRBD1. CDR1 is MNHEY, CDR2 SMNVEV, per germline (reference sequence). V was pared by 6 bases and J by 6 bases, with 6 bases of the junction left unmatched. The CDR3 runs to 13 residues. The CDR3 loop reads CASSWDREGEQYF. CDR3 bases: TGTGCCAGCAGCTGGGACAGGGAGGGCGAGCAGTACTTC.

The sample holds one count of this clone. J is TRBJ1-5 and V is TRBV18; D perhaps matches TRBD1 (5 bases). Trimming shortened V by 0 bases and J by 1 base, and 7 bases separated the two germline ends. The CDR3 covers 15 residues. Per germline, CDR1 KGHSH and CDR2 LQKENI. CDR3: CASSPPGGSNQPQHF. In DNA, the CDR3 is TGTGCCAGCTCACCACCGGGGGGGAGCAATCAGCCCCAGCATTTT.

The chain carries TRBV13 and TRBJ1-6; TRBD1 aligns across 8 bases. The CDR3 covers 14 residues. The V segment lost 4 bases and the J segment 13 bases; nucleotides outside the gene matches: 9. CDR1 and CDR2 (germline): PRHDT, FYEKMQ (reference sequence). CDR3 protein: CASSSPGQENPLHF. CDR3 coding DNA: TGTGCCAGCAGCTCCCCGGGACAGGAGAATCCCCTCCACTTT.

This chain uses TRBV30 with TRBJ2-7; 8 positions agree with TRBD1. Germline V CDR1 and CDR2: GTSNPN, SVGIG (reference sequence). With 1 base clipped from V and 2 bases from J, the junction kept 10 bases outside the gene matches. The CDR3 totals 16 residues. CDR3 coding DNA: TGTGCCTGGAGTGAGGGGGACAGGAGGTCCCCCTACGAGCAGTACTTC. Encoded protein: CAWSEGDRRSPYEQYF.

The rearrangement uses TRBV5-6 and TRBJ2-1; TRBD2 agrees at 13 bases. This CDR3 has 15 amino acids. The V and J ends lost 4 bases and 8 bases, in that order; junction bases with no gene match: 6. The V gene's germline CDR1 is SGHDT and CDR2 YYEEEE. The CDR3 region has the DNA TGTGCCAGCAGCCCGGGACTAGCGGGAAGGGATGAGCAGTTCTTC. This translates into CASSPGLAGRDEQFF.

The CDR3 DNA reads TGCGCCAGCAGCCCAACTACCTACGAGCAGTACTTC. This translates into CASSPTTYEQYF. V gene TRBV5-1 combines with J gene TRBJ2-7; unclear D gene. The germline V and J ends were trimmed by 4 bases and 2 bases, with 7 bases remaining between them. CDR1 and CDR2 (germline): SGHRS, YFSETQ. CDR3 length: 12 residues.

CDR3 nucleotides: TGTGCCAGCAGTGAAGCCGGGAAACTGTTTTTT. Amino acids: CASSEAGKLFF. The chain carries TRBV2 and TRBJ1-4; D not resolved. V lost 0 bases and J 11 bases, leaving 4 bases between the germline ends. Germline V lookup: CDR1 SNHLY, CDR2 FYNNEI. CDR3 length: 11 amino acids.

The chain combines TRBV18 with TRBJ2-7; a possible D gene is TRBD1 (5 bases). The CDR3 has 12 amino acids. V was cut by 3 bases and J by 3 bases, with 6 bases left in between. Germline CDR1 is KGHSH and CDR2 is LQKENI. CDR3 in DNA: TGTGCCAGCTCACCCGACAGCTACGAGCAGTACTTC. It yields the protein CASSPDSYEQYF.

The CDR3: CASSRTFSYEQYF. Written as DNA, the CDR3 is TGTGCCAGCAGCCGGACATTCTCCTACGAGCAGTACTTC. The genes are TRBV3-1 (or the pseudogene TRBV3-2) and TRBJ2-7, with a possible D match to TRBD1 (5 bases). Per the germline V gene, CDR1 is LGHDT and CDR2 is YNNKEL (reference sequence). This CDR3 comprises 13 residues. The V gene lost 4 bases and the J gene lost 0 bases, with 7 bases spanning the gap.

The CDR3 is CARVGEGDGPHEQYF. The CDR3, as DNA: TGTGCCCGCGTTGGGGAGGGGGACGGACCACACGAGCAGTACTTC. The chain couples TRBV11-2 to TRBJ2-7; weak D call: TRBD2 (7 bases). Trimming shortened V by 11 bases and J by 5 bases, and 25 bases separated the two germline ends. Germline CDR1 reads SGHAT; CDR2 reads FQNNGV. The CDR3 covers 15 residues.

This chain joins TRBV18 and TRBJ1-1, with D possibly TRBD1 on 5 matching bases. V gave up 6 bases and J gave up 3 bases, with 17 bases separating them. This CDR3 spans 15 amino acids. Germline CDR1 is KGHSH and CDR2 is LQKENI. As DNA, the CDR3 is TGTGCCAGCTCTCTTACCTCGGGCAGGGACACTGAAGCTTTCTTT. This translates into CASSLTSGRDTEAFF.

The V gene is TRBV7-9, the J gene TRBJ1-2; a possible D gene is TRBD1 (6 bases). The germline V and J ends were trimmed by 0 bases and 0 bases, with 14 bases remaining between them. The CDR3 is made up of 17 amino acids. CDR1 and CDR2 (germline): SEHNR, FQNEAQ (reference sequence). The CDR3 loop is CASSLASLGHPNYGYTF. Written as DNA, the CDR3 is TGTGCCAGCAGCTTAGCTTCTCTGGGACACCCTAACTATGGCTACACCTTC.

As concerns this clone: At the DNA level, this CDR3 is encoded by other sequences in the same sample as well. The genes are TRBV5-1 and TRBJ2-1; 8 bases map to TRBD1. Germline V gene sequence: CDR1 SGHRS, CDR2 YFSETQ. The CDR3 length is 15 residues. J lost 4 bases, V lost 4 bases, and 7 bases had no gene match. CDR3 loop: CASSPGQGRYNEQFF. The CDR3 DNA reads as TGCGCCAGCAGCCCTGGACAGGGACGGTACAATGAGCAGTTCTTC.

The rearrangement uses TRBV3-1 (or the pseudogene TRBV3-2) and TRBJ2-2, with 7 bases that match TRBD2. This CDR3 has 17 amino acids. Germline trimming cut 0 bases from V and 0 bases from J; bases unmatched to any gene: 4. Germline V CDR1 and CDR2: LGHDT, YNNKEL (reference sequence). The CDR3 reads CASSQDGREPNTGELFF. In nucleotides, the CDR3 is TGTGCCAGCAGCCAAGATGGGAGGGAACCGAACACCGGGGAGCTGTTTTTT.

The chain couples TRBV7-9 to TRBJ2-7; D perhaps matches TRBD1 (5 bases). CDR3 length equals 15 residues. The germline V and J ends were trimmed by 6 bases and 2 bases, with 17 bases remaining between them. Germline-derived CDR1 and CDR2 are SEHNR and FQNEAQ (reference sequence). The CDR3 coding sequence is TGTGCCAGCAGTCCAGACAGACCGTCCCCCTACGAGCAGTACTTC. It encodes CASSPDRPSPYEQYF.

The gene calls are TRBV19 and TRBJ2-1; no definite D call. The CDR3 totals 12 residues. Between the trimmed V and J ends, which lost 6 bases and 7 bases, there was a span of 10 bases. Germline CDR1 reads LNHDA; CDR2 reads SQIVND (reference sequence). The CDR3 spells CASSPRWNEQFF. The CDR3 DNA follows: TGTGCCAGTAGCCCTAGATGGAATGAGCAGTTCTTC.

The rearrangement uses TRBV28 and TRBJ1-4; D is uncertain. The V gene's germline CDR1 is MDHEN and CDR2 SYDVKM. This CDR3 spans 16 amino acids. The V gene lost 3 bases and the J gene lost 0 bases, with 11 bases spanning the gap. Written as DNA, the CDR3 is TGTGCCAGCAGTTTTCCCGGGATCGCAACTAATGAAAAACTGTTTTTT. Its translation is CASSFPGIATNEKLFF. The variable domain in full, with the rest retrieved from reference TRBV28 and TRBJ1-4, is DVKVTQSSRYLVKRTGEKVFLECVQDMDHENMFWYRQDPGLGLRLIYFSYDVKMKEKGDIPEGYSVSREKKERFSLILESASTNQTSMYLCASSFPGIATNEKLFFGSGTQLSVL.

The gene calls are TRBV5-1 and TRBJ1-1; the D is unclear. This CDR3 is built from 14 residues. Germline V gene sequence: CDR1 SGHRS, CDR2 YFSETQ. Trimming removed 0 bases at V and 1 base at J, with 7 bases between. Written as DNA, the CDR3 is TGCGCCAGCAGCTTGGCCGCAGAGAACACTGAAGCTTTCTTT. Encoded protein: CASSLAAENTEAFF.

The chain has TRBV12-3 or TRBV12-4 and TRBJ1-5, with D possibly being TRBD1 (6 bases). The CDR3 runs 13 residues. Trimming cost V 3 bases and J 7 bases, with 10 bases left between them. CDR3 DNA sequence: TGTGCCAGCAGTTTCAGGGGCAGGCAGCCCCAGCATTTT. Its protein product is CASSFRGRQPQHF.

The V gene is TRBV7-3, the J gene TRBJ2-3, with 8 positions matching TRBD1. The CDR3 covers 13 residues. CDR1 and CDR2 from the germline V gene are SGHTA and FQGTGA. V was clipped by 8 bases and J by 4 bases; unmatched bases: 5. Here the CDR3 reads CASSQGASDTQYF. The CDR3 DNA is TGTGCCAGCTCCCAGGGGGCCTCAGATACGCAGTATTTT.

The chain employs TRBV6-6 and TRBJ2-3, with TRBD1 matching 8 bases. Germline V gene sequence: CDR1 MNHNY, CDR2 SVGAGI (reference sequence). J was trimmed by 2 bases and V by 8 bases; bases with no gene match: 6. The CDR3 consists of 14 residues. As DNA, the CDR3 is TGTGCCAGCTCCCGGGACAGGTACACAGATACGCAGTATTTT. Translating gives CASSRDRYTDTQYF.